The source of this T cell receptor beta chain is a study of Graves' ophthalmopathy and Graves' hyperthyroidism. Presentation of ophthalmopathy in the donors involved moderate-to-severe activity, CAS ≥3, NOSPECS ≥4 and a duration under 3 months. In this cohort, patients with other autoimmune diseases, uncontrolled infections, pregnancy or lactation were excluded. PBMCs were isolated by Ficoll-Paque density gradient centrifugation, using around 10 ml of fresh peripheral blood as the starting material. This clonotype was observed at least ten times. Its antigen is not identified. Researchers took RNA transcripts and amplified TCR beta CDR3 regions from them. The library came from an HTBI-primed first-round RT-PCR and a second-round multiplex PCR. TCRdb re-analysed the multiplex PCR reads in MiXCR, keeping a single row per CDR3 protein. The repertoire includes fewer than 600,000 distinct CDR3 sequences, around 15% of them detected once, and 9.8% sits in the top ten.

Points from the study as a whole: A model of 13 signatures distinguished ophthalmopathy from stable hyperthyroidism at roughly 86% sensitivity and nearly 82% specificity.

Trimming removed 4 bases at V and 6 bases at J, with 19 bases between. The CDR3 runs 15 residues. The germline CDR1 and CDR2 sequences are MDHEN and SYDVKM. This chain links TRBV28 with TRBJ2-7; no clear D. Sample: blood. The clonotype comes from a woman under 40 with Graves' ophthalmopathy. CDR3 protein: CASSSRTETRGEQYF. The CDR3 DNA follows: TGTGCCAGCAGTTCCCGGACGGAAACACGCGGCGAGCAGTACTTC.